Below, 5 T cell receptor beta chains from the same sample are listed, as sequenced in a study of T cell repertoires in cytomegalovirus infection. What these receptors recognize is not known. Each CDR3 protein gets one entry after TCRdb re-called the reads with MiXCR. This table holds approximately 990,000 distinct CDR3 sequences, about a third found once. Specimen: cultured CD8+ T cells from PBMCs, collected from culture after CMV antigen stimulation. These receptors all come from a human donor in good health (CMV status not recorded). Some clones in this sample may be carry-over from other donors' samples.

In its sample, this clonotype was seen many times. The chain uses TRBV7-6 and TRBJ2-1; no definite D call. This CDR3 has 15 residues. Trimming took 0 bases from V and 1 from J, leaving 7 bases between them. CDR1 and CDR2 (germline): SGHVS, FNYEAQ. The CDR3 bases are TGTGCCAGCAGCTTAGCCGTTGAATCCTACAATGAGCAGTTCTTC. This codes for CASSLAVESYNEQFF. Full variable domain (missing parts from reference TRBV7-6 and TRBJ2-1): GAGVSQSPRYKVTKRGQDVALRCDPISGHVSLYWYRQALGQGPEFLTYFNYEAQQDKSGLPNDRFSAERPEGSISTLTIQRTEQRDSAMYRCASSLAVESYNEQFFGPGTRLTVL.

This chain uses TRBV4-1 with TRBJ1-4; D unresolved. The CDR3 runs to 15 residues. CDR1 MGHRA and CDR2 YSYEKL come from the germline V gene. Trimming pared 0 bases from V and 6 bases from J, leaving 11 bases between. CDR3: CASSQERLRDEKLFF. CDR3 nucleotides: TGCGCCAGCAGCCAAGAACGCCTTCGGGATGAAAAACTGTTTTTT.

The chain carries TRBV7-6 and TRBJ2-7, with 10 bases fitting TRBD2. V was clipped by 5 bases and J by 5 bases; unmatched bases: 12. Germline V CDR1 and CDR2: SGHVS, FNYEAQ. This CDR3 contains 16 residues. This CDR3 is CASSGGSSGGQHEQYF. The CDR3 nucleotides read TGTGCCAGCAGCGGGGGGTCTAGCGGGGGACAACACGAGCAGTACTTC.

The gene calls are TRBV28 and TRBJ2-3, with D hard to call. CDR3 size: 13 residues. Trimming took 2 bases from V and 4 from J, leaving 7 bases between them. The V gene's germline CDR1 is MDHEN and CDR2 SYDVKM. CDR3 protein: CASSLTQSDTQYF. The CDR3 DNA reads as TGTGCCAGCAGTTTAACGCAGTCAGATACGCAGTATTTT.

This chain uses TRBV6-1 with TRBJ1-2; TRBD1 is a possible D gene (5 bases). V was pared by 3 bases and J by 4 bases, with 12 bases between. The CDR3 extends over 14 amino acids. Germline loops: CDR1 MNHNS, CDR2 SASEGT. The chain's CDR3 is CASSDGGMGYGYTF. CDR3 coding DNA: TGTGCCAGCAGTGATGGGGGGATGGGCTATGGCTACACCTTC.